This entry is about one TCR beta chain. Clones were sequenced by immunoSEQ multiplex PCR, and TCRdb holds only the in-frame ones, with some missing. The table has 180,000 or so clones, approximately 80% seen once. The CDR3 spans 15 residues. Trimming removed 2 bases from V and 10 bases from J; junction bases left unmatched: 8. Germline-derived CDR1 and CDR2 are SGHDT and YYEEEE. The data were taken from a study of blood T cell repertoires in COVID-19. The rearrangement uses TRBV5-6 and TRBJ1-6; 8 nucleotides line up with TRBD1. The receptor's source is a woman aged 70-85 years with COVID-19, enrolled during active disease. The specimen sequenced was peripheral blood. CDR3 loop: CASSFQGAGGSPLHF. In DNA, the CDR3 is TGTGCCAGCAGCTTCCAGGGGGCAGGGGGATCACCCCTCCACTTT.